The sample holds a few counts of the clone carrying this T cell receptor (beta chain). The antigen is unknown. This sample was taken from a study of response to subunit inactivated influenza vaccine. Study-wide results and caveats: The authors suggested that every seasonal influenza vaccination recruits few new T cells.

TCRdb reprocessed the RT-PCR reads with MiXCR, giving one entry per CDR3 protein. This table has approximately 300,000 distinct CDR3 sequences, about 20% appearing once. This CDR3 is built from 13 residues. V was trimmed by 4 bases and J by 2 bases, leaving 8 bases between them. CDR1 is DFQATT, CDR2 SNEGSKA, per germline (reference sequence). This receptor was obtained from a man between 50 and 69 years old who received an inactivated influenza vaccine. The starting material was PBMCs from blood, obtained roughly 20 months after vaccination. This rearrangement joins TRBV20-1 to TRBJ1-4; D unclear. In nucleotides, the CDR3 is TGCAGTGCTATTATGGGGACTAATGAAAAACTGTTTTTT. Its protein product is CSAIMGTNEKLFF.